The 13 T cell receptor beta chains reported below all come from one sample, sequenced in a study of OX40 agonist ivuxolimab in advanced cancers. Data came from immunoSEQ multiplex PCR; TCRdb stores just in-frame clones and leaves some out. The sample holds approximately 100,000 clones, around 92% seen once. The sample was CD4+ or CD8+ T cells sorted from blood, taken in a trial of the OX40 agonist ivuxolimab. Source of these receptors: an adult with an advanced solid tumor such as melanoma, head and neck, liver or kidney cancer.

This rearrangement joins TRBV10-1 to TRBJ2-3; 8 positions agree with TRBD2. The trim removed 4 bases at V and 1 base at J, leaving 7 bases unmatched. Germline CDR1 is WNHNN and CDR2 is SYGVQD (reference sequence). The CDR3 contains 16 residues. This CDR3 is CASSAGTSIGTDTQYF. CDR3 nucleotides: TGCGCCAGCAGTGCCGGGACTAGTATCGGCACAGATACGCAGTATTTT.

The chain links TRBV6-4 to TRBJ2-1, with D uncertain. The V gene's germline CDR1 is MRHNA and CDR2 SNTAGT. The CDR3 contains 13 residues. Trimming removed 4 bases from V and 6 bases from J, with 10 bases in between. CDR3 sequence reads: CASSVSLSNEQFF. CDR3 nucleotide sequence: TGTGCCAGCAGTGTAAGCTTGTCCAATGAGCAGTTCTTC.

CDR3 DNA sequence: TGTGCCACCAGCAGGGGTTTTGGTGTTGGAAACACCATATATTTT. This codes for CATSRGFGVGNTIYF. The V gene is TRBV15, the J gene TRBJ1-3; D is unresolved. The CDR3 loop spans 15 amino acids. Germline values: CDR1 LNHNV, CDR2 YYDKDF (reference sequence). V was trimmed by 3 bases and J by 3 bases, leaving 12 bases between them.

The chain carries TRBV18 and TRBJ2-2, with D perhaps TRBD1 (6 bases). The ends were cut back, 3 bases at V and 3 bases at J, with 14 bases in the middle. CDR3 length: 16 amino acids. The germline gives CDR1 KGHSH, CDR2 LQKENI. For the CDR3, the DNA is TGTGCCAGCTCACCCCGACAGGAAGCGGACACCGGGGAGCTGTTTTTT. The encoded protein is CASSPRQEADTGELFF. Full variable domain (outside the CDR3, taken from reference TRBV18 and TRBJ2-2): NAGVMQNPRHLVRRRGQEARLRCSPMKGHSHVYWYRQLPEEGLKFMVYLQKENIIDESGMPKERFSAEFPKEGPSILRIQQVVRGDSAAYFCASSPRQEADTGELFFGEGSRLTVL.

V usage is TRBV5-4 and J usage is TRBJ2-5; 8 positions match TRBD2. From germline, CDR1 is SGHNT and CDR2 YYREEE (reference sequence). The CDR3 extends over 17 amino acids. V lost 0 bases, J lost 2 bases, and 9 bases stayed unmatched. The CDR3 bases are TGTGCCAGCAGCTTGGCCGGGGTAGCGGGGTATCAAGAGACCCAGTACTTC. It is translated as CASSLAGVAGYQETQYF.

The chain couples TRBV6-5 to TRBJ2-1; tentative D call: TRBD1 (7 bases). The CDR3 covers 15 residues. V was cut by 5 bases and J by 4 bases, with 15 bases left in between. CDR1 MNHEY and CDR2 SVGAGI come from the germline V gene. The CDR3 bases are TGTGCCAGCAGTCCAGGGGGGAGCATGTACAATGAGCAGTTCTTC. Residues: CASSPGGSMYNEQFF.

The CDR3 DNA reads as TGTGCCAGCAGCGAAAGCGGAGGCAGGATCTATGGCTACACCTTC. This encodes CASSESGGRIYGYTF. The chain combines TRBV5-5 with TRBJ1-2, with D hard to call. Trimming shortened V by 4 bases and J by 4 bases, and 17 bases separated the two germline ends. Germline V CDR1 and CDR2: SGHKS, YYEKEE (reference sequence). CDR3 length: 15 residues. The full variable domain, with the rest looked up from reference TRBV5-5 and TRBJ1-2, is DAGVTQSPTHLIKTRGQQVTLRCSPISGHKSVSWYQQVLGQGPQFIFQYYEKEERGRGNFPDRFSARQFPNYSSELNVNALLLGDSALYLCASSESGGRIYGYTFGSGTRLTVV.

This clone was counted a single time. The J gene is TRBJ1-2, the V gene TRBV5-1; possibly TRBD1 for D (6 bases). The germline CDR1 and CDR2 sequences are SGHRS and YFSETQ. Trimming took 4 bases from V and 4 from J, leaving 11 bases between them. There are 13 residues in the CDR3. In DNA form, the CDR3 reads TGCGCCAGCAGCCCAGGGGCCGTCTATGGCTACACCTTC. Encoded protein: CASSPGAVYGYTF.

This clone was observed once. The J gene is TRBJ2-3, the V gene TRBV6-4, with D unclear. V lost 8 bases and J lost 4, with 13 bases in between. This CDR3 contains 13 residues. Looked up from germline, CDR1 is MRHNA and CDR2 is SNTAGT. The DNA of the CDR3 is TGTGCCAGCGCGCCGGAGCAAGCAGATACGCAGTATTTT. Translation: CASAPEQADTQYF.

The chain recombines TRBV9 with TRBJ2-7; D remains unclear. CDR1 SGDLS and CDR2 YYNGEE come from the germline V gene. Trimming took 0 bases from V and 0 from J, leaving 7 bases between them. The CDR3 sequence is 14 residues long. CDR3 sequence reads: CASSVEPSSYEQYF. CDR3 DNA sequence: TGTGCCAGCAGCGTAGAACCGAGCTCCTACGAGCAGTACTTC. Full variable domain (outside the CDR3, taken from reference TRBV9 and TRBJ2-7): DSGVTQTPKHLITATGQRVTLRCSPRSGDLSVYWYQQSLDQGLQFLIQYYNGEERAKGNILERFSAQQFPDLHSELNLSSLELGDSALYFCASSVEPSSYEQYFGPGTRLTVT.

A few counts support this clone. The chain uses TRBV16 and TRBJ2-2; D gene unclear. Trimming took off 0 bases at V and 7 bases at J, with 12 bases between the two ends. Looked up from germline, CDR1 is KGHSY and CDR2 is FQNENV. CDR3 length: 15 amino acids. CDR3 coding DNA: TGTGCCAGCAGCCAATCGCCAGGTTCGGGCGGGGAGCTGTTTTTT. The encoded protein is CASSQSPGSGGELFF.

This chain connects TRBV6-1 to TRBJ1-2; TRBD1 is a possible D gene (6 bases). CDR1 MNHNS and CDR2 SASEGT come from the germline V gene. The V gene lost 7 bases and the J gene lost 7 bases, with 13 bases spanning the gap. CDR3 length equals 12 residues. The DNA for the CDR3 is TGTGCCAGCACCGGGGGCGCGGGTGGCTACACCTTC. Residues: CASTGGAGGYTF.

The V gene is TRBV11-2, the J gene TRBJ2-2; tentatively, D is TRBD2 (5 bases). Germline lookup yields CDR1 SGHAT and CDR2 FQNNGV. Trimming cost V 5 bases and J 5 bases, with 12 bases left between them. The CDR3 is 14 amino acids. DNA of the CDR3: TGTGCCAGCAGCCGCGCGGGCAGAACCGGGGAGCTGTTTTTT. Amino acids: CASSRAGRTGELFF.